The T cell receptor beta chain under discussion was sequenced for a study of blood T cell repertoires in COVID-19. Overall study context: T cells, B-cell-depleted T cells, or PBMCs supplied cDNA or gDNA.

The assay was immunoSEQ multiplex PCR, and TCRdb's table has in-frame clones only and misses some. The sample includes about 59,000 clones, about 90% of them seen just once. V lost 4 bases and J lost 0, with 10 bases in between. CDR1 and CDR2 from the germline V gene are SGHDN and FVKESK. This CDR3 region has 15 residues. V gene TRBV14 combines with J gene TRBJ2-1; D remains ambiguous. The sequenced sample consisted of peripheral blood. The clonotype originates from a woman of 80 years or more with active COVID-19. The CDR3 coding sequence is TGTGCCAGCAGCCGAGACGTGAGCTCCTACAATGAGCAGTTCTTC. This sequence encodes CASSRDVSSYNEQFF.